Following are 21 T cell receptor beta chains from one sample sequenced in a study of T cell changes during pregnancy in multiple sclerosis. The table came from immunoSEQ multiplex PCR; TCRdb's copy has only in-frame clones and leaves some out. In the table there are about 28,000 clones, around 92% of which are singletons. The sample in question was peripheral blood, obtained in the first trimester of pregnancy. These receptors originate from a female donor in good health, enrolled as a control in a pregnancy study.

The V call is TRBV29-1, the J call TRBJ2-5, with D unresolved. The CDR3 loop spans 11 amino acids. The germline CDR1 and CDR2 sequences are SQVTM and ANQGSEA. The ends were cut back, 4 bases at V and 3 bases at J, with 6 bases in the middle. CDR3 sequence reads: CSVGEKETQYF. Written as DNA, the CDR3 is TGCAGCGTTGGTGAGAAAGAGACCCAGTACTTC.

The chain uses TRBV6-5 and TRBJ2-3, with no clear D. Looked up from germline, CDR1 is MNHEY and CDR2 is SVGAGI. V lost 5 bases and J 4 bases, leaving 13 bases between the germline ends. The CDR3 has 14 amino acids. CDR3 sequence (DNA): TGTGCCAGCAGTCCAATACTATCCGCAGATACGCAGTATTTT. Residues: CASSPILSADTQYF.

The chain couples TRBV28 to TRBJ1-1; 7 bases agree with TRBD1. The CDR3 has 14 residues. Germline CDR1 is MDHEN and CDR2 is SYDVKM. V shed 2 bases, J shed 1 base, and the junction held 1 base outside the gene matches. This chain's CDR3 is CASSLNRGNTEAFF. The CDR3 region has the DNA TGTGCCAGCAGTTTAAACAGGGGGAACACTGAAGCTTTCTTT.

V usage is TRBV10-3 and J usage is TRBJ1-1, with 10 bases fitting TRBD1. Trimming removed 8 bases from V and 4 bases from J; junction bases left unmatched: 4. The V gene's germline CDR1 is ENHRY and CDR2 SYGVKD. The CDR3 is 13 residues long. CDR3 amino acids: CAILDRGGTEAFF. The DNA for the CDR3 is TGTGCCATCCTGGACAGGGGGGGCACTGAAGCTTTCTTT.

This chain links TRBV9 with TRBJ2-5, with 9 bases lining up with TRBD2. The CDR3 totals 17 residues. Unmatched junction bases numbered 13, after V lost 3 bases and J lost 4 bases. Germline V gene sequence: CDR1 SGDLS, CDR2 YYNGEE. CDR3 protein: CASSAGGAGGLGETQYF. As DNA, the CDR3 is TGTGCCAGCAGCGCTGGTGGAGCGGGGGGCCTGGGAGAGACCCAGTACTTC.

The chain combines TRBV25-1 with TRBJ1-2, with D possibly matching TRBD1 (5 bases). The V end lost 2 bases, the J end lost 13 bases, and 17 bases lay between the germline ends. Per the germline V gene, CDR1 is MGHDK and CDR2 is SYGVNS. The CDR3 length is 13 residues. The CDR3 spells CASSEGAEMGSTF. CDR3 sequence (DNA): TGTGCCAGCAGTGAAGGGGCAGAGATGGGTAGCACCTTC.

This clone was observed once. This chain links TRBV4-2 with TRBJ2-2; TRBD1 matches at 7 bases. The junction had 3 bases not matched to a gene; V was cut back by 1 base and J by 4 bases. CDR1 is LGHNA, CDR2 YNFKEQ, per germline. The CDR3 runs 15 residues. CDR3 sequence reads: CASSQADRSTGELFF. CDR3 bases: TGTGCCAGCAGCCAAGCGGACAGGTCCACCGGGGAGCTGTTTTTT.

This chain uses TRBV27 with TRBJ1-5, with TRBD1 identical over 7 bases. J lost 6 bases, V lost 6 bases, and 11 bases had no gene match. CDR3 length: 15 amino acids. Germline loops: CDR1 MNHEY, CDR2 SMNVEV (reference sequence). The CDR3, as DNA: TGTGCCAGCAGGGCTGGGACAGAGGGTGGTCAGCCCCAGCATTTT. Its translation: CASRAGTEGGQPQHF.

The chain is built from TRBV30 and TRBJ1-1; D ambiguous. CDR1 GTSNPN and CDR2 SVGIG come from the germline V gene (reference sequence). The V end lost 5 bases, the J end lost 1 base, and 8 bases lay between the germline ends. CDR3 length: 12 amino acids. The CDR3 spells CAWRRGNTEAFF. The CDR3 region has the DNA TGTGCCTGGCGGAGAGGGAACACTGAAGCTTTCTTT. The full variable domain, rest sourced from reference TRBV30 and TRBJ1-1, is SQTIHQWPATLVQPVGSPLSLECTVEGTSNPNLYWYRQAAGRGLQLLFYSVGIGQISSEVPQNLSASRPQDRQFILSSKKLLLSDSGFYLCAWRRGNTEAFFGQGTRLTVV.

The rearrangement links TRBV7-6 to TRBJ2-1; 15 bases are a match to TRBD2. CDR3 size: 20 residues. Trimming at V came to 5 bases and at J to 1 base, leaving 12 bases not matched to a gene. Germline values: CDR1 SGHVS, CDR2 FNYEAQ. The CDR3 is CASSKGLAGGEPSSYNEQFF. CDR3 coding DNA: TGTGCCAGCAGCAAAGGACTAGCGGGGGGGGAACCCTCATCCTACAATGAGCAGTTCTTC.

The chain couples TRBV18 to TRBJ2-5, with TRBD2 as a possible D gene (5 bases). The CDR3 is 15 amino acids. The germline V gene encodes CDR1 KGHSH and CDR2 LQKENI. The germline V and J ends were trimmed by 3 bases and 2 bases, with 13 bases remaining between them. The CDR3 loop reads CASSPLGSSQETQYF. In nucleotides, the CDR3 is TGTGCCAGCTCACCGCTTGGGAGCTCACAAGAGACCCAGTACTTC.

This chain uses TRBV9 with TRBJ1-1; D uncertain. Per germline, CDR1 SGDLS and CDR2 YYNGEE. Trimming took 3 bases from V and 1 from J, leaving 10 bases between them. The CDR3 is 14 residues long. CDR3 amino acids: CASSAHLRNTEAFF. CDR3 in DNA: TGTGCCAGCAGCGCCCACCTCAGGAACACTGAAGCTTTCTTT.

V gene TRBV6-5 combines with J gene TRBJ1-3; 7 positions match TRBD1. CDR3 length: 15 residues. V lost 0 bases, J lost 4 bases, and 3 bases stayed unmatched. Germline V gives CDR1 MNHEY, CDR2 SVGAGI. The CDR3 loop is CASSYSTGAGNTIYF. The CDR3 bases are TGTGCCAGCAGTTACTCAACAGGGGCCGGAAACACCATATATTTT.

This clone was detected a few times. The chain carries TRBV7-9 and TRBJ2-5; D unresolved. The CDR3 runs to 13 residues. Trimming stripped 1 base from V and 4 bases from J, with 7 bases between. Germline assignment: CDR1 SEHNR and CDR2 FQNEAQ (reference sequence). The CDR3 nucleotides are TGTGCCAGCAGCTTAGTGAGCCGAGAGACCCAGTACTTC. This sequence encodes CASSLVSRETQYF.

The CDR3 coding sequence is TGTGCCAGCAGCCCGACAGGGGGGAAACTGTTTTTT. It translates to CASSPTGGKLFF. This chain links TRBV7-9 with TRBJ1-4; 9 positions agree with TRBD1. Germline V gene data show CDR1 as SEHNR and CDR2 as FQNEAQ (reference sequence). The V and J ends lost 5 bases and 11 bases, in that order; junction bases with no gene match: 3. The CDR3 is 12 amino acids.

The V gene is TRBV6-1, the J gene TRBJ1-4; D remains unclear. With 6 bases removed from V and 8 bases from J, the gap between germline ends came to 10 bases. The CDR3 has 12 residues. Germline CDR1 and CDR2: MNHNS and SASEGT. CDR3 amino acids: CASSPEAEKLFF. The CDR3 DNA reads as TGTGCCAGCAGCCCCGAAGCAGAAAAACTGTTTTTT.

The sample holds one count of this clone. CDR3 sequence reads: CASSDTSGGYNEQFF. In DNA form, the CDR3 reads TGTGCCAGCAGCGACACTAGCGGGGGGTACAATGAGCAGTTCTTC. The chain joins TRBV5-4 to TRBJ2-1; 12 nucleotides match TRBD2. CDR1 and CDR2 from the germline V gene are SGHNT and YYREEE (reference sequence). CDR3 size: 15 residues. The V segment lost 4 bases and the J segment 4 bases; nucleotides outside the gene matches: 3.

The chain is built from TRBV5-1 and TRBJ2-5, with TRBD2 identical over 9 bases. The length of the CDR3 is 16 residues. Germline CDR1 reads SGHRS; CDR2 reads YFSETQ. V was pared by 0 bases and J by 0 bases, with 3 bases of the junction left unmatched. The CDR3 DNA reads TGCGCCAGCAGCTTGGGCCAGCGGGGGGACCAAGAGACCCAGTACTTC. Protein: CASSLGQRGDQETQYF. The full variable domain, in which reference TRBV5-1 and TRBJ2-5 provide the parts outside the CDR3, is KAGVTQTPRYLIKTRGQQVTLSCSPISGHRSVSWYQQTPGQGLQFLFEYFSETQRNKGNFPGRFSGRQFSNSRSEMNVSTLELGDSALYLCASSLGQRGDQETQYFGPGTRLLVL.

This clone has a single count. This chain connects TRBV9 to TRBJ1-4; D perhaps matches TRBD1 (5 bases). CDR3 length equals 14 residues. Germline V CDR1 and CDR2: SGDLS, YYNGEE. With 4 bases removed from V and 5 bases from J, the gap between germline ends came to 12 bases. In DNA form, the CDR3 reads TGTGCCAGCAGCCTGAGCGGGACGAATGAAAAACTGTTTTTT. This gives the protein CASSLSGTNEKLFF.

V gene TRBV11-2 combines with J gene TRBJ1-1, with D unclear. The CDR3 sequence is 13 residues long. CDR1 is SGHAT and CDR2 is FQNNGV in the germline V gene. V was clipped by 5 bases and J by 2 bases, with 9 bases between them. The CDR3 region is CASSVGVNTEAFF. The CDR3 nucleotides are TGTGCCAGCAGCGTGGGAGTTAACACTGAAGCTTTCTTT.

This clone was counted a single time. This chain connects TRBV30 to TRBJ2-1, with TRBD2 identical over 11 bases. This CDR3 comprises 15 residues. Per the germline V gene, CDR1 is GTSNPN and CDR2 is SVGIG (reference sequence). J was trimmed by 2 bases and V by 5 bases; bases with no gene match: 5. The CDR3 spells CAWALAGGPYNEQFF. DNA of the CDR3: TGTGCCTGGGCTCTAGCGGGGGGCCCCTACAATGAGCAGTTCTTC.